This T cell receptor beta chain is drawn from a study of shared clonotypes between healthy human individuals. Notes on this clone: What it binds is not known.

Some clones are missing from TCRdb's copy, which holds only in-frame ones; the method was immunoSEQ multiplex PCR. The table has about 2.1 million clones, over 85% seen once. V lost 6 bases to trimming and J lost 1 base; unmatched junction nucleotides: 9. Germline lookup yields CDR1 MDHEN and CDR2 SYDVKM. CDR3 length: 16 residues. The study, taken as a whole, reports: Among the subsets, naive ones generally showed larger estimated richness than memory ones.

The naive CD8 subset, CD45RO-negative cells positively selected for CCR7, excluded terminally differentiated effector memory CD45RA+ cells. Material: naive CD8+ T cells from PBMCs. The sequence was obtained from a man between 18 and 35 years old in good health. Some clones in this sample may be carry-over from other donors' samples. V and J are TRBV28 and TRBJ2-3; 8 bases map to TRBD1. CDR3 amino acids: CASSYFADRGTDTQYF. As DNA, the CDR3 is TGTGCCAGCAGCTACTTCGCGGACAGGGGCACAGATACGCAGTATTTT.